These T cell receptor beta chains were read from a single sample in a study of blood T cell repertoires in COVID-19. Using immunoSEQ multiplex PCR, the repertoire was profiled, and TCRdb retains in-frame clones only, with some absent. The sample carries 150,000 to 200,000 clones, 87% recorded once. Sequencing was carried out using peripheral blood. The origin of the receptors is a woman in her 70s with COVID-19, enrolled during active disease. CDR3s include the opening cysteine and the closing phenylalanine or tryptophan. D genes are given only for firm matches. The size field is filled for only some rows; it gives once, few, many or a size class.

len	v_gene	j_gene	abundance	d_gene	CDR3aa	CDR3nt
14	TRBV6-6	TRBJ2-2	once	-	CASSYSLAAGELFF	TGTGCCAGCAGTTACTCTTTAGCGGCCGGGGAGCTGTTTTTT
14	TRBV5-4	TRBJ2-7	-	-	CASSFIRDQNEQYF	TGTGCCAGCAGCTTCATCAGGGATCAAAACGAGCAGTACTTC
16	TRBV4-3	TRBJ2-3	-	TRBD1	CASSQYRDRYTDTQYF	TGCGCCAGCAGCCAATACCGGGACAGATACACAGATACGCAGTATTTT
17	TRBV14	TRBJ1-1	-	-	CASSRAGWKGMNTEAFF	TGTGCCAGCAGCCGGGCCGGTTGGAAGGGGATGAACACTGAAGCTTTCTTT
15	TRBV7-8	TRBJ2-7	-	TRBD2	CASSLDGGSSYEQYF	TGTGCCAGCAGCTTAGACGGGGGGAGCTCCTACGAGCAGTACTTC
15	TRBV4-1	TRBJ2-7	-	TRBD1	CASSHLGQADYEQYF	TGCGCCAGCAGCCACTTAGGACAGGCTGACTACGAGCAGTACTTC
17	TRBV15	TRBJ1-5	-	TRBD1	CATSRGSGQGSTQPQHF	TGTGCCACCAGCAGAGGGTCTGGACAGGGATCTACGCAGCCCCAGCATTTT
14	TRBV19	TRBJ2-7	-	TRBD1	CASSTMTGSYEQYF	TGTGCCAGTAGTACAATGACAGGGTCCTACGAGCAGTACTTC
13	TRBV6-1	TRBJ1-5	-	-	CASSEMVEQPQHF	TGTGCCAGCAGTGAGATGGTGGAGCAGCCCCAGCATTTT
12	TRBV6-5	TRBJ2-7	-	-	CASSLQGFEQYF	TGTGCCAGCAGTCTACAGGGTTTCGAGCAGTACTTC
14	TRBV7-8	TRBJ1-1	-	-	CASSLSSGSAEAFF	TGTGCCAGCAGCTTATCTTCAGGGTCCGCTGAAGCTTTCTTT
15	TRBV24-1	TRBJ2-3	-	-	CATSDLLRGEDTQYF	TGTGCCACCAGTGATTTGTTGCGGGGAGAGGATACGCAGTATTTT
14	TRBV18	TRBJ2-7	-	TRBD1	CASSLGTGGHEQYF	TGTGCCAGCTCACTCGGGACAGGGGGCCACGAGCAGTACTTC
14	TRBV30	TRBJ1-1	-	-	CAWSPLAGVAEAFF	TGTGCCTGGAGTCCGCTAGCGGGGGTCGCTGAAGCTTTCTTT
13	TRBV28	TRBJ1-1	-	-	CASTLPGGTEAFF	TGTGCCAGCACTCTGCCCGGCGGAACTGAAGCTTTCTTT
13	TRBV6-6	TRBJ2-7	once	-	CASRWTEEYEQYF	TGTGCCAGCAGGTGGACAGAGGAATACGAGCAGTACTTC
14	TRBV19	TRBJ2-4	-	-	CASSVTGYKNIQYF	TGTGCCAGTAGTGTAACAGGGTACAAAAACATTCAGTACTTC
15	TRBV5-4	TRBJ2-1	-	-	CASSLESSLRNEQFF	TGTGCCAGCAGCTTGGAATCTAGTCTTCGCAATGAGCAGTTCTTC
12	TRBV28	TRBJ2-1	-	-	CASSLYVREQFF	TGTGCCAGCAGTTTATATGTCAGGGAGCAGTTCTTC
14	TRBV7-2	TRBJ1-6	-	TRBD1	CASSLRQGGSPLHF	TGTGCCAGCAGCCTGCGACAGGGTGGCTCACCCCTCCACTTT
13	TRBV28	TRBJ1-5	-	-	CASSLPGHQPQHF	TGTGCCAGCAGTCTTCCGGGTCATCAGCCCCAGCATTTT
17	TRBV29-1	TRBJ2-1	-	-	CSVEGSQGPSSYNEQFF	TGCAGCGTTGAGGGTTCCCAGGGTCCCAGCTCCTACAATGAGCAGTTCTTC
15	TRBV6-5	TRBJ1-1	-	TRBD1	CASSHTGTVNTEAFF	TGTGCCAGCAGTCACACCGGGACAGTGAACACTGAAGCTTTCTTT
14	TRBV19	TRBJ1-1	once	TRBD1	CASSPGTDNTEAFF	TGTGCCAGTAGTCCCGGGACAGATAACACTGAAGCTTTCTTT
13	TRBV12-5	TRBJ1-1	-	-	CASGRDTVVTAFF	TGTGCTAGTGGTAGGGACACAGTGGTTACCGCTTTCTTT
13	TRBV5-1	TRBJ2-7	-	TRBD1	CASSFGQGGEQYF	TGCGCCAGCAGCTTCGGACAGGGAGGCGAGCAGTACTTC
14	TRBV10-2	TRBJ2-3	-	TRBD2	CASSSSGGENTQYF	TGCGCCAGCAGCTCTAGCGGGGGCGAAAATACGCAGTATTTT
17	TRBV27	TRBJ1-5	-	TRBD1	CASRKGEGQGAHQPQHF	TGTGCCAGCAGGAAAGGGGAAGGACAGGGGGCCCATCAGCCCCAGCATTTT
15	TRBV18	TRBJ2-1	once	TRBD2	CASSPFAGGLNEQFF	TGTGCCAGCTCACCATTTGCGGGAGGGCTGAATGAGCAGTTCTTC
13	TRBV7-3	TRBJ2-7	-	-	CASRSQGGYEQYF	TGTGCCAGCAGGTCTCAGGGAGGCTACGAGCAGTACTTC
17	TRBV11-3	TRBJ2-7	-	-	CASSWGGPSGISYEQYF	TGTGCCAGCAGCTGGGGGGGGCCGAGCGGGATATCCTACGAGCAGTACTTC
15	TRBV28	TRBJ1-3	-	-	CASSPTRLSGNTIYF	TGTGCCAGCAGCCCCACCAGGCTCTCTGGAAACACCATATATTTT
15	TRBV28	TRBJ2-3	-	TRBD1	CASSSTGLGTDTQYF	TGTGCCAGCAGTTCGACAGGGTTGGGGACAGATACGCAGTATTTT
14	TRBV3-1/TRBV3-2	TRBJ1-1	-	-	CASSPTFDRPEAFF	TGTGCCAGCAGCCCCACTTTTGACAGGCCTGAAGCTTTCTTT
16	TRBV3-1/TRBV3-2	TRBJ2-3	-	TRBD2	CASSQVSSGSSDTQYF	TGTGCCAGCAGCCAAGTGTCTAGCGGGAGTTCAGATACGCAGTATTTT
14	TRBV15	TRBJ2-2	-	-	CATSRVTGTGELFF	TGTGCCACCAGCAGAGTTACGGGGACCGGGGAGCTGTTTTTT
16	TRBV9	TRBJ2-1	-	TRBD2	CASSVAGGAGRNEQFF	TGTGCCAGCAGCGTAGCAGGCGGAGCGGGACGCAATGAGCAGTTCTTC
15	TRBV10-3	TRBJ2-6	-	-	CAISSTGPGANVLTF	TGTGCCATCAGTTCAACAGGGCCCGGGGCCAACGTCCTGACTTTC
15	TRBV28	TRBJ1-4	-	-	CASRPSGLRDEKLFF	TGTGCCAGCAGGCCGTCAGGGCTTAGGGATGAAAAACTGTTTTTT
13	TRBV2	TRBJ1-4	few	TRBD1	CASSATGSEKLFF	TGTGCCAGCAGTGCGACAGGGTCGGAAAAACTGTTTTTT
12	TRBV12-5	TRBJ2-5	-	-	CASGLVEETQYF	TGTGCTAGTGGTTTGGTTGAGGAGACCCAGTACTTC
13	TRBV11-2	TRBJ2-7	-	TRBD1	CASSRDREGEQYF	TGTGCCAGCAGCAGGGACAGGGAGGGCGAGCAGTACTTC
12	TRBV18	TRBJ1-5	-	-	CASSPANQPQHF	TGTGCCAGCTCACCGGCTAATCAGCCCCAGCATTTT
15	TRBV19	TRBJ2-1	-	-	CASSMQGNSYNEQFF	TGTGCCAGTAGTATGCAGGGTAACTCCTACAATGAGCAGTTCTTC
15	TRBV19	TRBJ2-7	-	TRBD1	CASSRPGQTPYEQYF	TGTGCCAGTAGCCGACCGGGACAGACACCCTACGAGCAGTACTTC
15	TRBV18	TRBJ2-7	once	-	CASSDRSGLSHEQYF	TGTGCCAGCTCAGACCGATCCGGGTTATCCCACGAGCAGTACTTC
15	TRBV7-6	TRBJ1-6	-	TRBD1	CASSLTGQGNSPLHF	TGTGCCAGCAGCTTAACGGGACAGGGAAATTCACCCCTCCACTTT
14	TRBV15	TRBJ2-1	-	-	CATSRDLNGQKQFF	TGTGCCACCAGCAGAGATTTAAATGGACAAAAGCAGTTCTTC
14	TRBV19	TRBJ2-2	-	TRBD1	CASIRTGDTGELFF	TGTGCCAGTATCCGGACAGGGGACACCGGGGAGCTGTTTTTT
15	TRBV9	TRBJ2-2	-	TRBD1	CASSLKDRGSGELFF	TGTGCCAGCAGCCTAAAGGACAGGGGTAGCGGGGAGCTGTTTTTT
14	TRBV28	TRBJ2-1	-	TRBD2	CASSIPGLHNEQFF	TGTGCCAGCTCTATTCCGGGACTACACAATGAGCAGTTCTTC
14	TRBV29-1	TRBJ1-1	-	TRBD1	CSAWDRMMNTEAFF	TGCAGCGCCTGGGACAGGATGATGAACACTGAAGCTTTCTTT
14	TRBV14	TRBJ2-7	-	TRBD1	CASSLGQGPYEQYF	TGTGCCAGCAGCCTGGGACAGGGGCCCTACGAGCAGTACTTC
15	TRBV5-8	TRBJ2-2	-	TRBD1	CASSLEGQTTGELFF	TGTGCCAGCAGCTTGGAGGGACAGACCACCGGGGAGCTGTTTTTT